The T cell receptor (delta chain) under discussion was sequenced for a study of Vδ1+ human thymocytes. This clone was found a few times. Its antigen is not known. Overall study results and limits: Unlike peripheral blood Vdelta1+ controls, thymic delta-chain sequences included about 20% Vdelta2 and few Vdelta3. Thymic TRG and TRD repertoires appeared highly polyclonal.

After alphabeta T cell depletion, CD3+ Vdelta1+ Vdelta2- thymocytes were sorted. Sequences come from RNA converted to cDNA by reverse transcription. Multiplex PCR used pooled V-gene forward primers and a constant-region reverse primer to amplify CDR3s. TCRdb re-called the multiplex PCR reads via CATT. The data contain approximately 58,000 delta-chain clones, roughly 16% of them singletons. V lost 3 bases, J lost 3 bases, and 32 bases lay in between. The CDR3 is 21 residues long. The germline V gene encodes CDR1 TSWWSYY and CDR2 QGS. The genes are TRDV1 and TRDJ1; D might be TRDD2 (9 bases). The receptor's source is a girl under three years old who had congenital heart surgery. The sequenced material came from Vdelta1+ gamma-delta thymocytes from the thymus. Subset denoted: FACS-sorted CD3+ TCRalphabeta- TCRVdelta1+ TCRVdelta2- thymocytes. The CDR3, as DNA: TGTGCTCTTGGGGAGACAGGCCTTCCTACGTATTGGGGGATGAGGGCCGATAAACTCATCTTT. Amino acid sequence: CALGETGLPTYWGMRADKLIF.